Presented here are 7 T cell receptor beta chains from one specimen sequenced in a study of blood T cell repertoires in COVID-19. Produced via immunoSEQ multiplex PCR; TCRdb's table is partial and in-frame only. The sample lists about 93,000 clones, about 88% occurring once. The source material was peripheral blood. The source is a woman older than 75 with acute or convalescent COVID-19.

Turning to this clone: Mismatch with germline at one junction end may stem from a read error. The chain joins TRBV4-1 to TRBJ2-4; D is perhaps TRBD2 (6 bases). From germline, CDR1 is MGHRA and CDR2 YSYEKL. The CDR3 spans 14 residues. The CDR3 reads CASSRGIEKNIQYF. The CDR3 coding sequence is TGCGCCAGCAGCCGCGGGATAGAAAAAAACATTCAGTACTTT.

This clone was recorded once. V gene TRBV3-1 (or the pseudogene TRBV3-2) combines with J gene TRBJ1-2; possible D gene TRBD1, 5 bases. The CDR3 runs to 14 residues. Germline CDR1 is LGHDT and CDR2 is YNNKEL (reference sequence). V was clipped by 4 bases and J by 4 bases, with 13 bases between them. CDR3 DNA sequence: TGTGCCAGCAGCCGGGGCAGGTTCAGCTATGGCTACACCTTC. This encodes CASSRGRFSYGYTF.

This chain joins TRBV2 and TRBJ1-1; D call uncertain. This CDR3 spans 11 amino acids. V was trimmed by 4 bases and J by 5 bases, leaving 5 bases between them. Germline V gives CDR1 SNHLY, CDR2 FYNNEI. For the CDR3, the DNA is TGTGCCAGCAGTGCTTTGACTGAAGCTTTCTTT. Amino acids: CASSALTEAFF. Drawing the rest from reference TRBV2 and TRBJ1-1, the complete variable domain is EPEVTQTPSHQVTQMGQEVILRCVPISNHLYFYWYRQILGQKVEFLVSFYNNEISEKSEIFDDQFSVERPDGSNFTLKIRSTKLEDSAMYFCASSALTEAFFGQGTRLTVV.

A single count supports this clone. The V gene is TRBV12-3 or TRBV12-4, the J gene TRBJ2-1; the D is unclear. V lost 5 bases, J lost 11 bases, and 16 bases lay in between. The CDR3 totals 13 residues. The CDR3 loop is CASSPQISSQQFF. The CDR3 DNA sequence: TGTGCCAGCAGTCCTCAGATTTCCTCCCAGCAGTTCTTC.

The V gene is TRBV30, the J gene TRBJ2-1; TRBD2 aligns across 9 bases. Losses at the gene ends were 4 bases for V and 8 bases for J; bases not matched to a gene: 9. CDR1 is GTSNPN, CDR2 SVGIG, per germline (reference sequence). This CDR3 region has 14 residues. CDR3 nucleotides: TGTGCCTGGATTCCGGCGGGGGGGCCTGATGAGCAGTTCTTC. It codes for CAWIPAGGPDEQFF. The variable domain in full, completed from reference TRBV30 and TRBJ2-1, reads SQTIHQWPATLVQPVGSPLSLECTVEGTSNPNLYWYRQAAGRGLQLLFYSVGIGQISSEVPQNLSASRPQDRQFILSSKKLLLSDSGFYLCAWIPAGGPDEQFFGPGTRLTVL.

The chain has TRBV2 and TRBJ2-7; TRBD1 matches 10 bases. V was pared by 6 bases and J by 12 bases, with 11 bases of the junction left unmatched. This CDR3 is 13 amino acids long. Looked up from germline, CDR1 is SNHLY and CDR2 is FYNNEI. The DNA of the CDR3 is TGTGCCAGCAGAAGACAGGGGGCCCACTATTTGTACTTC. It encodes CASRRQGAHYLYF.

This clone came up once. The rearrangement links TRBV24-1 to TRBJ2-1, with 12 bases that match TRBD1. The germline V gene encodes CDR1 KGHDR and CDR2 SFDVKD. V lost 4 bases and J lost 8; bases outside the gene matches: 5. The length of the CDR3 is 15 residues. The DNA of the CDR3 is TGTGCCACCAGTGACCCGGGACAGGGGGCCTATGAGCAGTTCTTC. It is translated as CATSDPGQGAYEQFF.